This is a list of T cell receptor beta chains from one sample in a study of blood T cells in healthy people across ages. Using its own MiXCR run on the 5' RACE reads, TCRdb lists one record per CDR3 protein. Here the sample spans around 1.7 million distinct CDR3 sequences, under 30% being singletons. The sequencing sample was made of blood. The receptors stem from a woman between 25 and 40 years old in good health. Each CDR3 is given with its conserved first and last residue. D genes are given only for firm matches. Expanded clones get a size class; other rows say once, few or many, or leave the size out.

NA TRBJ2-2 TRBV20-1 NA 13 CSARAENTGELFF TGCAGTGCTAGGGCGGAGAACACCGGGGAGCTGTTTTTT
NA TRBJ2-1 TRBV9 NA 14 CASSIGPTGNEQFF TGTGCCAGCAGCATAGGCCCCACAGGGAATGAGCAGTTCTTC
many TRBJ2-6 TRBV15 NA 16 CATSWGPSTGANVLTF TGTGCCACCAGCTGGGGACCTTCCACTGGGGCCAACGTCCTGACTTTC
NA TRBJ1-4 TRBV14 NA 16 CASSQEDKRPREKLFF TGTGCCAGCAGCCAAGAAGACAAGCGGCCTAGAGAAAAACTGTTTTTT
NA TRBJ2-2 TRBV20-1 NA 15 CSAPVPGKSTGELFF TGCAGTGCCCCGGTTCCGGGGAAGAGCACCGGGGAGCTGTTTTTT
NA TRBJ2-7 TRBV5-1 TRBD2 16 CASSLETGTSGSEQYF TGCGCCAGCAGCTTGGAGACCGGGACTAGCGGAAGCGAGCAGTACTTC
once TRBJ1-1 TRBV4-1 NA 14 CASSQDTGAEGAFF TGCGCCAGCAGCCAAGATACGGGAGCAGAAGGAGCTTTCTTT
NA TRBJ2-1 TRBV10-3 NA 14 CAIRGIGDVDEQFF TGTGCCATCAGAGGGATCGGGGACGTCGATGAGCAGTTCTTC
NA TRBJ1-2 TRBV18 NA 13 CASSLQEDYGYTF TGTGCCAGCTCGCTACAGGAAGACTATGGCTACACCTTC
many TRBJ2-7 TRBV18 NA 13 CASSPSGGGEQYF TGTGCCAGCTCACCATCTGGGGGAGGCGAGCAGTACTTC
few TRBJ2-5 TRBV5-1 NA 15 CASSLGSQGQETQYF TGCGCCAGCAGCTTGGGTTCCCAGGGCCAAGAGACCCAGTACTTC